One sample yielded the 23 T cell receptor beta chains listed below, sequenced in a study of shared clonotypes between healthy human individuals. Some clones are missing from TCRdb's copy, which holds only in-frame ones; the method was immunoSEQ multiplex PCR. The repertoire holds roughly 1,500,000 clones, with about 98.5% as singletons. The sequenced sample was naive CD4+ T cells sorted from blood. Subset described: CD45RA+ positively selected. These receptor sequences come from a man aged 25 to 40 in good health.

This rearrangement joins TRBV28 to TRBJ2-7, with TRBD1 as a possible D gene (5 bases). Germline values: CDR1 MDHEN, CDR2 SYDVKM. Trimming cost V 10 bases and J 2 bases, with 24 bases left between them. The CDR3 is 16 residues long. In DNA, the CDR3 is TGTGCCACTAGGGGCTTTTATCGGAACCGAACCTACGAGCAGTACTTC. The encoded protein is CATRGFYRNRTYEQYF.

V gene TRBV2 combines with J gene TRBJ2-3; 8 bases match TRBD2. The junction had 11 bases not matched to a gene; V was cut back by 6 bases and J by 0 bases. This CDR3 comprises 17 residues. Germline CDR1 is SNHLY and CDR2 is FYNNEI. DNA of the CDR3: TGTGCCAGCAGGACTACAGGACTAGCAGATAGCACAGATACGCAGTATTTT. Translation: CASRTTGLADSTDTQYF.

CDR3 amino acids: CASRRGLEKTQYF. CDR3 bases: TGTGCCAGCAGAAGAGGGTTGGAAAAGACCCAGTACTTC. This rearrangement joins TRBV6-1 to TRBJ2-5, with a weak D call TRBD2 (5 bases). Germline V CDR1 and CDR2: MNHNS, SASEGT. Trimming left V 6 bases short and J 6 bases short, with 14 bases between. The CDR3 covers 13 residues.

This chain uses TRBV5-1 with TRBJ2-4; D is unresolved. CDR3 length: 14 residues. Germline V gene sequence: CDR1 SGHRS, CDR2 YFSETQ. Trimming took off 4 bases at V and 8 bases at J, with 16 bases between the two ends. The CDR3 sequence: CASSQEWSGDIQYF. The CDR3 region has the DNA TGCGCCAGCAGCCAGGAATGGTCAGGTGACATTCAGTACTTC.

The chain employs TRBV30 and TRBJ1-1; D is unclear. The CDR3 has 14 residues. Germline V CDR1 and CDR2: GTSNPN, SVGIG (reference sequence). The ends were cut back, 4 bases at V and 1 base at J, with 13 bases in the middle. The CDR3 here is CAWIPSMKNTEAFF. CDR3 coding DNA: TGTGCCTGGATTCCGTCCATGAAGAACACTGAAGCTTTCTTT. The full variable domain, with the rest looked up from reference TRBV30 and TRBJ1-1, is SQTIHQWPATLVQPVGSPLSLECTVEGTSNPNLYWYRQAAGRGLQLLFYSVGIGQISSEVPQNLSASRPQDRQFILSSKKLLLSDSGFYLCAWIPSMKNTEAFFGQGTRLTVV.

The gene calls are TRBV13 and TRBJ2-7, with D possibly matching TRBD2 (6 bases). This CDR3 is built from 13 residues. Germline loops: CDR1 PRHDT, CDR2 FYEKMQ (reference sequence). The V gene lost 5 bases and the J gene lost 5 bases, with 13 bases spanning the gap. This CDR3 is CASSTGLRNEQYF. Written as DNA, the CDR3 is TGTGCCAGCAGCACGGGACTGAGGAACGAGCAGTACTTC.

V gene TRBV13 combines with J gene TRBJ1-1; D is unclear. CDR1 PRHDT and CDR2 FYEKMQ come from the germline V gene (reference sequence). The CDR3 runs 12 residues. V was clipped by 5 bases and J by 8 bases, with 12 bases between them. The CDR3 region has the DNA TGTGCCAGCAGCGACCGGTGGTCGGAAGCTTTCTTT. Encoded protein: CASSDRWSEAFF.

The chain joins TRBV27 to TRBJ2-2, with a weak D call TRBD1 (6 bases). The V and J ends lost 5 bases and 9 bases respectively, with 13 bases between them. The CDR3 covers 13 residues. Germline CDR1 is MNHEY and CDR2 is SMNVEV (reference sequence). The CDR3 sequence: CASSPNRARELFF. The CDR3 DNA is TGTGCCAGCAGTCCCAACAGGGCCCGGGAGCTGTTTTTT.

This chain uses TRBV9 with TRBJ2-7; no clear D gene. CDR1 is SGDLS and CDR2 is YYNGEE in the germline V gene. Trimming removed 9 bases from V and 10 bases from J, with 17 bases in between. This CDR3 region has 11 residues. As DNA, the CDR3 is TGTGCCACCTGTCCTCCCCCCGGACAGTACTTC. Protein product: CATCPPPGQYF. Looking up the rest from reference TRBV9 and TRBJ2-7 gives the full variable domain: DSGVTQTPKHLITATGQRVTLRCSPRSGDLSVYWYQQSLDQGLQFLIQYYNGEERAKGNILERFSAQQFPDLHSELNLSSLELGDSALYFCATCPPPGQYFGPGTRLTVT.

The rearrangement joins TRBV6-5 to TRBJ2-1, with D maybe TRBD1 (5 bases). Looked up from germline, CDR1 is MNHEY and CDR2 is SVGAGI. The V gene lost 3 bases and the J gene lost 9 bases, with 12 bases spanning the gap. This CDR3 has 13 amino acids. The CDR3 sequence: CASSYVQGSEQFF. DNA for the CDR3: TGTGCCAGCAGTTATGTGCAGGGCAGTGAGCAGTTCTTC.

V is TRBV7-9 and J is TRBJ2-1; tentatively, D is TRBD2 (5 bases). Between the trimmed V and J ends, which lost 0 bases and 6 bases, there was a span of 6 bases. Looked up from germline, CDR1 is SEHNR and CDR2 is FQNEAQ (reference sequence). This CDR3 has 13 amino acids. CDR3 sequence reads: CASSLAGSNEQFF. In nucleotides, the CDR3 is TGTGCCAGCAGCTTAGCTGGGAGCAATGAGCAGTTCTTC.

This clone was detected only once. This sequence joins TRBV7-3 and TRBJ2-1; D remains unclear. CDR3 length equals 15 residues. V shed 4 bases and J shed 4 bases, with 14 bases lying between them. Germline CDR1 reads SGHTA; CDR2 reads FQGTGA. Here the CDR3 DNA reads TGTGCCAGCAGCTCCCTTCCCGACGCTTACAATGAGCAGTTCTTC. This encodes CASSSLPDAYNEQFF.

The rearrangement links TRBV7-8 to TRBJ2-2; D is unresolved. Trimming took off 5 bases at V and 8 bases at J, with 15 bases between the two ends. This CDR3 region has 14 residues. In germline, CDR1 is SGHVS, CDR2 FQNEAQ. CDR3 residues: CASSARPGTGELFF. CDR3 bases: TGTGCCAGCAGCGCTAGGCCAGGCACGGGGGAGCTGTTTTTT.

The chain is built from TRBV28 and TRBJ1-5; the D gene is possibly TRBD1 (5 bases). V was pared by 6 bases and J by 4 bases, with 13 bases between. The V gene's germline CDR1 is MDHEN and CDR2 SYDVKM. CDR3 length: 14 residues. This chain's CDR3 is CASSQGRRNQPQHF. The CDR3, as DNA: TGTGCCAGCAGCCAGGGAAGGCGTAATCAGCCCCAGCATTTT.

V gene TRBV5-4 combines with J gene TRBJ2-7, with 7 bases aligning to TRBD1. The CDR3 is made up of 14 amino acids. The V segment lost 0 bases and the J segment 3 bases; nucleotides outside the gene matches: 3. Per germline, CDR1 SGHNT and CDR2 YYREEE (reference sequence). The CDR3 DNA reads TGTGCCAGCAGCTTGGAGGGACAGAACTACGAGCAGTACTTC. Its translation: CASSLEGQNYEQYF.

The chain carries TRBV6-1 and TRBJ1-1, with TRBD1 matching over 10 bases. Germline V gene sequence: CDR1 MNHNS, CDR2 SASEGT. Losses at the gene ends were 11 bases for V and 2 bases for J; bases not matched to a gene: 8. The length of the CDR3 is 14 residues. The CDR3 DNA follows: TGTGCCTTGACCAGGGACAGGGGTAACACTGAAGCTTTCTTT. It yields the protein CALTRDRGNTEAFF.

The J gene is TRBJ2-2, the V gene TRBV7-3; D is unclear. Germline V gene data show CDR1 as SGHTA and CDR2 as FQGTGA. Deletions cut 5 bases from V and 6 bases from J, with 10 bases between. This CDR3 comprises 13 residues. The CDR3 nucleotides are TGTGCCAGCAGCCCGACATACGCCGGGGAGCTGTTTTTT. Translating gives CASSPTYAGELFF.

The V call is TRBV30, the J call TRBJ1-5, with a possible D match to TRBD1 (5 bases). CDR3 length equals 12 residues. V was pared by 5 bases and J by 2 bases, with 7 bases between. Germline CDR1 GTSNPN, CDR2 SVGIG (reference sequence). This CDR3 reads CAWSGRNQPQHF. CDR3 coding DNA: TGTGCCTGGTCAGGGCGCAATCAGCCCCAGCATTTT.

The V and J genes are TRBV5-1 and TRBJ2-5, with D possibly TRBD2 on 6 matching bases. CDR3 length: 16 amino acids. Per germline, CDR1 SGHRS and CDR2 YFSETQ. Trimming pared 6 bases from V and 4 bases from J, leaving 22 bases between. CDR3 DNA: TGCGCCAGCAACTATTCACCCCTAGCGAGCGGAGAGACCCAGTACTTC. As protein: CASNYSPLASGETQYF.

CDR3 DNA sequence: TGTGCCAGCAAACCGGGACAGGGGGCGTACAATGAGCAGTTCTTC. This translates into CASKPGQGAYNEQFF. This rearrangement joins TRBV2 to TRBJ2-1; 12 bases fit TRBD1. CDR1 and CDR2 from the germline V gene are SNHLY and FYNNEI. The trim removed 7 bases at V and 4 bases at J, leaving 5 bases unmatched. There are 15 residues in the CDR3.

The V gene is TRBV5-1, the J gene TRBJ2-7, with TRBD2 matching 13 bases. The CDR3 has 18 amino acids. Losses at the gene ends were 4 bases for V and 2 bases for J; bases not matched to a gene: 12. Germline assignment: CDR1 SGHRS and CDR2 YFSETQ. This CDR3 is CASSQGLAGILLTYEQYF. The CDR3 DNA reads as TGCGCCAGCAGCCAGGGACTAGCGGGGATACTTCTAACCTACGAGCAGTACTTC. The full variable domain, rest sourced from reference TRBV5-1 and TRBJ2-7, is KAGVTQTPRYLIKTRGQQVTLSCSPISGHRSVSWYQQTPGQGLQFLFEYFSETQRNKGNFPGRFSGRQFSNSRSEMNVSTLELGDSALYLCASSQGLAGILLTYEQYFGPGTRLTVT.

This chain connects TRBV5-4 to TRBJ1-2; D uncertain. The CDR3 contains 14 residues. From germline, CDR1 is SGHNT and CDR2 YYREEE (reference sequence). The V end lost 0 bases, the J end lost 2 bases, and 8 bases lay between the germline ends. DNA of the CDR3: TGTGCCAGCAGCTTGGAGCGCAGAAACTATGGCTACACCTTC. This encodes CASSLERRNYGYTF.

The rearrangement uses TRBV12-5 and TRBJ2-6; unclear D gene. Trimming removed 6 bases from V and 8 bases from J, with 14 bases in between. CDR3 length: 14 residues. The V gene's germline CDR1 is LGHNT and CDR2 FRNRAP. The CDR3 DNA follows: TGTGCTAGTGGCAAGGACGGTAGCCCCAACGTCCTGACTTTC. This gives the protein CASGKDGSPNVLTF. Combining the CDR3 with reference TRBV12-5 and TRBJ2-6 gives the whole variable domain DARVTQTPRHKVTEMGQEVTMRCQPILGHNTVFWYRQTMMQGLELLAYFRNRAPLDDSGMPKDRFSAEMPDATLATLKIQPSEPRDSAVYFCASGKDGSPNVLTFGAGSRLTVL.